Each of the 27 T cell receptor beta chains below was sequenced from the same sample in a study of cytomegalovirus exposure and HLA in healthy donors. Amplification used 60 Vbeta primers and 13 Jbeta primers. Only in-frame clones appear in the TCRdb table, and some are missing; sequencing was by immunoSEQ multiplex PCR. The sample lists roughly 150,000 clones, approximately 81% occurring once. The sample comprised PBMCs. The receptors come from a boy aged 2 to 10 in good health and CMV-seronegative.

CDR3 nucleotide sequence: TGTGCCAGCAGCCGAGACTTGACTTCTAACACCGGGGAGCTGTTTTTT. Translation: CASSRDLTSNTGELFF. The chain uses TRBV5-4 and TRBJ2-2, with D unclear. The V and J ends lost 4 bases and 2 bases respectively, with 15 bases between them. Germline assignment: CDR1 SGHNT and CDR2 YYREEE (reference sequence). This CDR3 region has 16 residues.

The chain combines TRBV2 with TRBJ1-4; a possible D gene is TRBD1 (5 bases). V was cut by 2 bases and J by 5 bases, with 12 bases left in between. The germline CDR1 and CDR2 sequences are SNHLY and FYNNEI. This CDR3 spans 15 amino acids. The CDR3: CASSESQGQNEKLFF. Here the CDR3 DNA reads TGTGCCAGCAGTGAATCCCAGGGTCAGAATGAAAAACTGTTTTTT.

The rearrangement links TRBV4-1 to TRBJ1-5, with 9 bases matching TRBD1. Germline V gene sequence: CDR1 MGHRA, CDR2 YSYEKL. The CDR3 covers 16 residues. Unmatched junction bases numbered 7, after V lost 1 base and J lost 6 bases. The CDR3 DNA reads as TGCGCCAGCAGCCAAGCCCACGGGACAGGGCGTCAGCCCCAGCATTTT. Protein product: CASSQAHGTGRQPQHF.

V and J are TRBV27 and TRBJ1-2; D is ambiguous. CDR1 is MNHEY, CDR2 SMNVEV, per germline (reference sequence). The V end was cut by 5 bases, the J end by 1 base, with 17 bases between. This CDR3 is 16 amino acids long. CDR3 bases: TGTGCCAGCAGTCACCTGGGAGTAGGGAGTAACTATGGCTACACCTTC. It translates to CASSHLGVGSNYGYTF.

The rearrangement joins TRBV19 to TRBJ1-1; D not certain. The V and J ends lost 1 base and 1 base respectively, with 4 bases between them. Germline CDR1 and CDR2: LNHDA and SQIVND (reference sequence). The CDR3 loop spans 13 amino acids. The CDR3 DNA follows: TGTGCCAGTAGTATAGTAAAGAACACTGAAGCTTTCTTT. Translation gives CASSIVKNTEAFF.

This sequence joins TRBV5-4 and TRBJ2-5, with 10 bases that match TRBD1. This CDR3 region has 17 residues. V trimming: 0 bases; J trimming: 5 bases; junction bases outside the gene matches: 10. The V gene's germline CDR1 is SGHNT and CDR2 YYREEE (reference sequence). The CDR3 DNA reads as TGTGCCAGCAGCTTGGCGGGACAGGGGATACATGGGGAGACCCAGTACTTC. This gives the protein CASSLAGQGIHGETQYF.

This clone was detected a few times. The chain is built from TRBV6-1 and TRBJ1-5; 7 bases map to TRBD1. CDR3 length: 13 amino acids. Trimming removed 6 bases from V and 5 bases from J; junction bases left unmatched: 4. Germline V lookup: CDR1 MNHNS, CDR2 SASEGT. As DNA, the CDR3 is TGTGCCAGCAGGGACAGGCGAGATCAGCCCCAGCATTTT. This sequence encodes CASRDRRDQPQHF.

The rearrangement uses TRBV5-1 and TRBJ2-7; a possible D gene is TRBD1 (6 bases). Trimming stripped 5 bases from V and 6 bases from J, with 27 bases between. The CDR3 consists of 17 residues. CDR1 and CDR2 (germline): SGHRS, YFSETQ. The CDR3 protein is CASSSDTGFQVRCEQYF. In DNA, the CDR3 is TGCGCCAGCAGTTCCGATACAGGGTTTCAAGTCCGGTGCGAGCAGTACTTC.

The chain carries TRBV6-5 and TRBJ1-6; 7 nucleotides line up with TRBD1. The CDR3 spans 15 residues. Per the germline V gene, CDR1 is MNHEY and CDR2 is SVGAGI. V gave up 5 bases and J gave up 6 bases; unmatched junction bases: 7. This CDR3 reads CASSPPGQRNSPLHF. The CDR3 DNA reads TGTGCCAGCAGTCCCCCGGGACAGCGTAATTCACCCCTCCACTTT.

The V gene is TRBV29-1, the J gene TRBJ1-4, with D possibly being TRBD1 (6 bases). Per the germline V gene, CDR1 is SQVTM and CDR2 is ANQGSEA. The length of the CDR3 is 13 residues. V was shortened by 7 bases and J by 8 bases, with 17 bases between the two germline ends. CDR3 coding DNA: TGCAGCGCCGCGGGGGGAGGACAGGAAAAACTGTTTTTT. Translating gives CSAAGGGQEKLFF.

The V call is TRBV4-3, the J call TRBJ1-1, with D hard to call. V gave up 1 base and J gave up 1 base, with 4 bases separating them. The CDR3 contains 13 residues. CDR1 and CDR2 from the germline V gene are LGHNA and YSLEER. CDR3 sequence: CASSQARNTEAFF. The CDR3 coding sequence is TGCGCCAGCAGCCAAGCCCGGAACACTGAAGCTTTCTTT.

Concerning this clone itself: One end of the junction fails to match germline, which may point to a read error. The sample holds other DNA sequences that translate to the same CDR3. J is TRBJ2-7 and V is TRBV19; 9 nucleotides agree with TRBD2. The CDR3 is 17 amino acids. Germline loops: CDR1 LNHDA, CDR2 SQIVND (reference sequence). This CDR3 reads CASSKLPRREGTYEQYF. The CDR3 coding sequence is TGTGCCAGTAGTAAACTTCCTCGGCGGGAGGGAACCTATGAGCAGTACTTC.

This rearrangement joins TRBV2 to TRBJ2-6; 8 nucleotides align to TRBD1. The CDR3 loop spans 19 amino acids. Per the germline V gene, CDR1 is SNHLY and CDR2 is FYNNEI. Germline trimming cut 6 bases from V and 1 base from J; bases unmatched to any gene: 14. DNA of the CDR3: TGTGCCAGCAGAGTCAAACCGGGACAGGTCCCGTCTGGGGCCAACGTCCTGACTTTC. Translating gives CASRVKPGQVPSGANVLTF.

The rearrangement uses TRBV5-1 and TRBJ1-1, with 8 bases that match TRBD1. The V gene end was trimmed by 4 bases and the J gene end by 1 base; junction bases not matched to a gene: 6. CDR3 length equals 15 residues. Per the germline V gene, CDR1 is SGHRS and CDR2 is YFSETQ. The CDR3 loop reads CASSLGQAKNTEAFF. The DNA for the CDR3 is TGCGCCAGCAGCCTGGGACAGGCCAAGAACACTGAAGCTTTCTTT.

The chain employs TRBV6-5 and TRBJ1-3; D not certain. CDR3 length: 14 residues. The germline CDR1 and CDR2 sequences are MNHEY and SVGAGI. The germline V and J ends were trimmed by 2 bases and 0 bases, with 5 bases remaining between them. Here the CDR3 reads CASSYGHSGNTIYF. The CDR3 bases are TGTGCCAGCAGTTACGGGCACTCTGGAAACACCATATATTTT.

The chain is built from TRBV28 and TRBJ2-7, with 8 bases aligning to TRBD2. The germline V gene encodes CDR1 MDHEN and CDR2 SYDVKM. V dropped 1 base and J dropped 7; count of bases not matched to a gene: 12. The CDR3 contains 16 residues. CDR3 amino acids: CASSLSMLASGPEQYF. The CDR3 DNA reads TGTGCCAGCAGTTTATCCATGTTGGCTAGCGGGCCGGAGCAGTACTTC.

This clone was observed once. The V gene is TRBV19, the J gene TRBJ1-5; 8 bases match TRBD1. J lost 6 bases, V lost 4 bases, and 11 bases had no gene match. The CDR3 is made up of 16 amino acids. Germline values: CDR1 LNHDA, CDR2 SQIVND (reference sequence). DNA of the CDR3: TGTGCCAGTAGTACTTTACAGGGGGTGGATAGTCAGCCCCAGCATTTT. Translating it yields CASSTLQGVDSQPQHF.

This chain links TRBV7-9 with TRBJ2-3; tentatively, D is TRBD1 (5 bases). V dropped 3 bases and J dropped 3 bases, with 10 bases sitting between them. CDR1 is SEHNR, CDR2 FQNEAQ, per germline (reference sequence). The CDR3 has 14 residues. The CDR3 DNA follows: TGTGCCAGCAGCTTTAGGGGTCAGACAGATACGCAGTATTTT. Translating it yields CASSFRGQTDTQYF.

The rearrangement joins TRBV7-9 to TRBJ1-5; 10 bases line up with TRBD1. J lost 3 bases, V lost 5 bases, and 7 bases had no gene match. Germline V lookup: CDR1 SEHNR, CDR2 FQNEAQ (reference sequence). The CDR3 totals 16 residues. CDR3 residues: CASSLGTGAINQPQHF. As DNA, the CDR3 is TGTGCCAGCAGCCTCGGGACAGGGGCAATCAATCAGCCCCAGCATTTT.

This sequence joins TRBV5-1 and TRBJ1-2, with D possibly being TRBD1 (5 bases). Germline CDR1 SGHRS, CDR2 YFSETQ. Trimming took off 0 bases at V and 8 bases at J, with 11 bases between the two ends. The CDR3 runs 13 residues. The CDR3 spells CASSLGTRGGYTF. The DNA of the CDR3 is TGCGCCAGCAGCTTGGGGACCCGGGGGGGCTACACCTTC.

The chain couples TRBV27 to TRBJ2-5, with D perhaps TRBD1 (7 bases). CDR1 MNHEY and CDR2 SMNVEV come from the germline V gene (reference sequence). The CDR3 loop spans 13 amino acids. V lost 6 bases to trimming and J lost 5 bases, with 13 bases between them. CDR3 nucleotides: TGTGCCAGCAGGGGGGCAGGGGGGGAGACCCAGTACTTC. It specifies CASRGAGGETQYF.

V and J are TRBV5-5 and TRBJ2-5; D remains unclear. The DNA end lines up better with TRBJ2-7; the J call may be wrong. The CDR3 spans 14 residues. Per germline, CDR1 SGHKS and CDR2 YYEKEE (reference sequence). The CDR3: CASSLDANSYEQYF. The CDR3 DNA follows: TGTGCCAGCAGCTTGGACGCCAACTCCTACGAGCAGTACTTC.

The table lists this clone with a few counts. J is TRBJ2-3 and V is TRBV5-8; possible D gene TRBD1, 5 bases. This CDR3 has 16 residues. Per germline, CDR1 SGHTS and CDR2 YDEGEE. Deletions cut 4 bases from V and 4 bases from J, with 19 bases between. The CDR3 nucleotides read TGTGCCAGCAGCAACCCGTTTGATGTAGGGGCAGATACGCAGTATTTT. Protein sequence: CASSNPFDVGADTQYF. Together with reference TRBV5-8 and TRBJ2-3, the CDR3 gives the full variable domain: EAGVTQSPTHLIKTRGQQATLRCSPISGHTSVYWYQQALGLGLQFLLWYDEGEERNRGNFPPRFSGRQFPNYSSELNVNALELEDSALYLCASSNPFDVGADTQYFGPGTRLTVL.

The genes are TRBV11-2 and TRBJ2-3; 10 positions agree with TRBD1. The CDR3 spans 14 residues. The V and J ends lost 5 bases and 5 bases, in that order; junction bases with no gene match: 4. The germline gives CDR1 SGHAT, CDR2 FQNNGV. The CDR3 sequence: CASSRTGGEDTQYF. DNA of the CDR3: TGTGCCAGCAGCAGGACAGGGGGGGAAGATACGCAGTATTTT.

The V and J genes are TRBV5-1 and TRBJ2-6; maybe TRBD1 (7 bases). This CDR3 spans 17 amino acids. V lost 3 bases, J lost 0 bases, and 13 bases lay in between. Germline V gene data show CDR1 as SGHRS and CDR2 as YFSETQ. Here the CDR3 DNA reads TGCGCCAGCAGCTGGAGGGGGCTGGACTCTGGGGCCAACGTCCTGACTTTC. Translation: CASSWRGLDSGANVLTF.

This chain links TRBV7-6 with TRBJ1-1; no clear D. The CDR3 extends over 11 amino acids. The V end lost 5 bases, the J end lost 8 bases, and 9 bases lay between the germline ends. In germline, CDR1 is SGHVS, CDR2 FNYEAQ. CDR3 bases: TGTGCCAGCAGCCGTCGGTCGGAAGCTTTCTTT. This codes for CASSRRSEAFF. Full variable domain (remainder filled in from reference TRBV7-6 and TRBJ1-1): GAGVSQSPRYKVTKRGQDVALRCDPISGHVSLYWYRQALGQGPEFLTYFNYEAQQDKSGLPNDRFSAERPEGSISTLTIQRTEQRDSAMYRCASSRRSEAFFGQGTRLTVV.

There are a few counts of this clone. The rearrangement joins TRBV25-1 to TRBJ2-7; 9 bases match TRBD2. This CDR3 spans 14 amino acids. With 4 bases clipped from V and 3 bases from J, the junction kept 4 bases outside the gene matches. Per the germline V gene, CDR1 is MGHDK and CDR2 is SYGVNS. CDR3 region: CASSGGGGNYEQYF. In DNA, the CDR3 is TGTGCCAGCAGTGGCGGGGGGGGGAACTACGAGCAGTACTTC.